The rows below give T cell receptor beta chains drawn from one sample of a study of blood T cell repertoires in COVID-19. Sequencing used immunoSEQ multiplex PCR; TCRdb keeps in-frame clones, though not all of them. The table lists 310,000 or so clones, about 87% of them singletons. Sequencing input: PBMCs or T cells enriched from blood (not recorded which). The origin of the receptors is a woman in her late teens or twenties who had recovered from COVID-19. CDR3s include the opening cysteine and the closing phenylalanine or tryptophan. The D gene is left open where the match is weak. Some rows mark clone size as missing; the rest say once, few, many or name a class of expanded clone.

clone_size	d_call	v_call	j_call	cdr3_aa	cdr3_nt
.	.	TRBV7-8	TRBJ1-3	CASSKNRGNTIYF	TGTGCCAGCAGCAAGAACAGGGGAAACACCATATATTTT
.	.	TRBV29-1	TRBJ1-2	CSVAEGWDGYTF	TGCAGCGTTGCGGAGGGTTGGGATGGCTACACCTTC
.	TRBD1	TRBV19	TRBJ1-5	CASSKEGARSWGNQPQHF	TGTGCCAGTAGTAAGGAGGGGGCAAGATCTTGGGGCAATCAGCCCCAGCATTTT
.	TRBD1	TRBV2	TRBJ1-5	CASSLTGGNQPQHF	TGTGCCAGCAGCCTAACAGGGGGCAATCAGCCTCAGCATTTT
.	.	TRBV5-6	TRBJ1-3	CASSLEGFPSGNTIYF	TGTGCCAGCAGCTTGGAGGGGTTCCCCTCTGGAAACACCATATATTTT
.	.	TRBV28	TRBJ1-3	CASRSSGNTIYF	TGTGCCAGCAGGTCATCCGGAAACACCATATATTTT
few	.	TRBV18	TRBJ2-7	CASSPSGPYEQYF	TGTGCCAGCTCACCTTCAGGGCCCTACGAGCAGTACTTC
few	.	TRBV4-2	TRBJ2-2	CASSLRGTGELFF	TGTGCCAGCAGCCTTCGGGGGACCGGGGAGCTGTTTTTT
.	TRBD1	TRBV7-3	TRBJ2-5	CASSLGQGARETQYF	TGTGCCAGCAGCTTGGGACAGGGGGCGAGGGAGACCCAGTACTTC
.	.	TRBV18	TRBJ1-2	CASSPIAGVDGYTF	TGTGCCAGCTCTCCAATAGCAGGGGTTGATGGCTACACCTTC
.	TRBD1	TRBV2	TRBJ1-1	CASLQGFGVNTEAFF	TGTGCCAGCCTACAGGGGTTTGGGGTGAACACTGAAGCTTTCTTT
.	TRBD2	TRBV29-1	TRBJ2-1	CSVVGTSKDEQFF	TGCAGCGTTGTTGGGACTAGTAAGGATGAGCAGTTCTTC
.	TRBD2	TRBV11-2	TRBJ2-1	CASSLGAGGWNEQFF	TGTGCCAGCAGCTTAGGAGCGGGAGGGTGGAATGAGCAGTTCTTC
.	.	TRBV5-4	TRBJ2-6	CASSLDGGSGANVLTF	TGTGCCAGCAGCTTGGACGGCGGGTCTGGGGCCAACGTCCTGACTTTC
.	.	TRBV6-5	TRBJ1-4	CASSLVGANEKLFF	TGTGCCAGCAGTCTCGTAGGAGCTAATGAAAAACTGTTTTTT
.	TRBD1	TRBV11-1	TRBJ2-1	CASSSGTVTYNEQFF	TGTGCCAGCAGCTCCGGGACAGTCACCTACAATGAGCAGTTCTTC
few	.	TRBV7-3	TRBJ2-1	CASSSEGRGDEQFF	TGTGCCAGCAGCTCGGAGGGGAGAGGCGATGAGCAGTTCTTC
once	.	TRBV19	TRBJ2-7	CASRGGEWGEQYF	TGTGCCAGTAGGGGGGGAGAATGGGGAGAGCAGTACTTC
.	.	TRBV7-8	TRBJ1-5	CASSLIIQGPRGNQPQHF	TGTGCCAGCAGCTTAATCATACAGGGCCCGAGGGGCAATCAGCCCCAGCATTTT
.	.	TRBV5-1	TRBJ1-6	CASSPSGDYNSPLHF	TGCGCCAGCAGCCCGTCGGGAGACTATAATTCACCCCTCCACTTT
.	TRBD2	TRBV27	TRBJ2-2	CASSLSSGLAGAGGELFF	TGTGCCAGCAGTTTATCATCGGGACTAGCGGGAGCTGGCGGGGAGCTGTTTTTT
.	.	TRBV24-1	TRBJ1-5	CATSDSQGYSNQPQHF	TGTGCCACCAGTGATTCCCAGGGCTATAGCAATCAGCCCCAGCATTTT
few	.	TRBV18	TRBJ2-4	CASSPEITGVWDIQYF	TGTGCCAGCTCACCCGAAATAACCGGGGTTTGGGACATTCAGTACTTC
.	TRBD2	TRBV7-3	TRBJ2-1	CASSLKASRGGLDEQFF	TGTGCCAGCAGTTTAAAAGCTAGCCGGGGGGGCCTCGATGAGCAGTTCTTC
.	TRBD1	TRBV5-1	TRBJ1-1	CASSSNRGQRDEAFF	TGCGCCAGCAGCTCCAACAGGGGGCAGAGGGATGAAGCTTTCTTT